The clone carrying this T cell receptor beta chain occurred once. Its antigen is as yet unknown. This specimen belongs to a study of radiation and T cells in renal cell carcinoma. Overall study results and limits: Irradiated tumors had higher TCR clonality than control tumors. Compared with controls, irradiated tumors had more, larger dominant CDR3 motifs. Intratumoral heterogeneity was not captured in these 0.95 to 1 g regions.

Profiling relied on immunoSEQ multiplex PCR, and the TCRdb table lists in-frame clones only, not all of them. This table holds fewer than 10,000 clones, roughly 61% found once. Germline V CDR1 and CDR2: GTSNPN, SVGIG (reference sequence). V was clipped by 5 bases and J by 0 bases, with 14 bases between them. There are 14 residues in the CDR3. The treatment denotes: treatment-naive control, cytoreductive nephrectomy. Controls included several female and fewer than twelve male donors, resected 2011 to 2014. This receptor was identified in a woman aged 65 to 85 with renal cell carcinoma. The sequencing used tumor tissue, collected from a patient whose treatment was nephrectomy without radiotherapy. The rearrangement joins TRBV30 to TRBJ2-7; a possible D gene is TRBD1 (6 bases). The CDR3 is CAWSGQSSSYEQYF. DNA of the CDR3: TGTGCCTGGTCCGGACAGTCGAGCTCCTACGAGCAGTACTTC.